The following is a T cell receptor beta chain sequence with its context. The data were taken from a study of control samples from healthy donors and cancer patients. V trimming: 6 bases; J trimming: 4 bases; junction bases outside the gene matches: 7. From germline, CDR1 is MNHEY and CDR2 SVGEGT. This CDR3 spans 15 amino acids. The data were produced by immunoSEQ multiplex PCR, yet TCRdb's version contains in-frame clones alone and is incomplete. The top ten hold 38% of the sample, which has 94,000 or so clones, about 88% seen once. The rearrangement joins TRBV6-2 or TRBV6-3 to TRBJ1-2, with 11 bases aligning to TRBD1. The source of this sequence is a man aged 65 to 79 with lung cancer. Sequences were obtained from PBMCs. The CDR3 reads CASSRPGTGGYGYTF. In nucleotides, the CDR3 is TGTGCCAGCAGCCGACCCGGGACAGGGGGCTATGGCTACACCTTC.